This record concerns one T cell receptor (beta chain) sequence. Its antigen remains unidentified. This entry comes from a study of Ad26.COV2.S vaccination and SARS-CoV-2 variants. Study-level information: Ad26.COV2.S given intramuscularly, once or twice 56 days apart.

Whole-study findings and limits: Measurements of TCR breadth and depth may have given underestimates of the total T cell responses.

There are 18 residues in the CDR3. The germline CDR1 and CDR2 sequences are SGHNT and YYREEE (reference sequence). The V and J ends lost 4 bases and 3 bases, in that order; junction bases with no gene match: 11. The treatment here: 15 to 20 received Ad26.COV2.S at low or high dose, single or two shots; roughly five received placebo; per-sample allocation not given. Day 63 after the first vaccine or placebo injection was the time point for sampling. It was an adult aged 18-55 years in Boston who was the donor. The shot given was an Ad26 vector that makes Wuhan-strain SARS-CoV-2 spike. Some clones are missing from TCRdb's copy, which holds only in-frame ones; the method was immunoSEQ multiplex PCR. The data contain 300,000 to 350,000 clones, about 87% of them singletons.

Sequencing was performed on peripheral blood, taken in a trial of Ad26.COV2.S vaccine versus placebo. The clonotype was recovered from a person between 18 and 60 years old who received the Ad26.COV2.S COVID-19 vaccine or a placebo. The V call is TRBV5-4, the J call TRBJ2-6, with TRBD1 matching 9 bases. This chain's CDR3 is CASSQGTGRRDGANVLTF. CDR3 bases: TGTGCCAGCAGCCAAGGGACAGGGAGGAGAGATGGGGCCAACGTCCTGACTTTC.